The 18 T cell receptor beta chains given below trace back to one sample, sequenced in a study of Graves' ophthalmopathy and Graves' hyperthyroidism. TCR beta CDR3 amplification used RNA transcripts. Second-round multiplex PCR came after first-round RT-PCR with HTBI primers. Each CDR3 protein is one row after TCRdb ran MiXCR on the multiplex PCR reads. The data contain hundreds of thousands of distinct CDR3 sequences, about two fifths of them singletons. Input material: peripheral blood. The receptor set was obtained from an adult man with Graves' ophthalmopathy.

The genes are TRBV10-3 and TRBJ1-1; D remains unclear. The CDR3 runs to 13 residues. Germline loops: CDR1 ENHRY, CDR2 SYGVKD. The V gene lost 10 bases and the J gene lost 1 base, with 13 bases spanning the gap. This chain's CDR3 is CASTAYTNTEAFF. CDR3 DNA sequence: TGTGCCAGCACGGCATACACGAACACTGAAGCTTTCTTT.

This clonotype was observed a handful of times. The rearrangement joins TRBV11-2 to TRBJ2-2; D possibly matches TRBD1 or TRBD2 (5 bases each). V lost 1 base to trimming and J lost 3 bases, with 6 bases between them. Germline values: CDR1 SGHAT, CDR2 FQNNGV. The CDR3 spans 14 residues. The DNA for the CDR3 is TGTGCCAGCAGCTTAGGGGGGTACACCGGGGAGCTGTTTTTT. Translating it yields CASSLGGYTGELFF.

This clonotype came up many times. The J gene is TRBJ1-1, the V gene TRBV12-5, with a possible D match to TRBD1 (6 bases). V was trimmed by 3 bases and J by 5 bases, leaving 7 bases between them. In germline, CDR1 is LGHNT, CDR2 FRNRAP. The CDR3 totals 12 residues. CDR3 nucleotide sequence: TGTGCTAGTGGTTTCGGACAGACTGAAGCTTTCTTT. It specifies CASGFGQTEAFF.

As concerns this clonotype: This may stem from a read error, because a much larger clone lies one nucleotide away. J is TRBJ1-2 and V is TRBV7-8, with 7 nucleotides matching TRBD1. Germline CDR1 SGHVS, CDR2 FQNEAQ. The length of the CDR3 is 16 residues. CDR3 bases: TGTGCCAGCAGCTCCTACCGGGACAGAGCTAACGATGGCTACACCTTC. Translating gives CASSSYRDRANDGYTF. The whole variable domain, remainder taken from reference TRBV7-8 and TRBJ1-2, is GAGVSQSPRYKVAKRGQDVALRCDPISGHVSLFWYQQALGQGPEFLTYFQNEAQLDKSGLPSDRFFAERPEGSVSTLKIQRTQQEDSAVYLCASSSYRDRANDGYTFGSGTRLTVV.

Of note for this clonotype: A much bigger clone sits one base away, suggesting this may be a read error. The chain has TRBV10-3 and TRBJ1-1, with a weak D call TRBD1 (5 bases). Germline loops: CDR1 ENHRY, CDR2 SYGVKD. This CDR3 is 10 amino acids long. CDR3 nucleotides: TGTGCCATCAGTGAACGGGACGCCAGGTTT. Its translation: CAISERDARF.

This clonotype was found once. This sequence joins TRBV2 and TRBJ2-3; 10 nucleotides align to TRBD1. Germline V CDR1 and CDR2: SNHLY, FYNNEI. The V and J ends lost 5 bases and 1 base, in that order; junction bases with no gene match: 3. The CDR3 loop spans 15 amino acids. In DNA form, the CDR3 reads TGTGCCAGCAGTTGGGACAGGGGTGGCACAGATACGCAGTATTTT. As protein: CASSWDRGGTDTQYF.

The chain uses TRBV9 and TRBJ2-7; possibly TRBD1 for D (6 bases). Between the trimmed V and J ends, which lost 3 bases and 7 bases, there was a span of 14 bases. CDR1 is SGDLS, CDR2 YYNGEE, per germline. CDR3 length: 13 amino acids. Here the CDR3 reads CASSARTVGEQYF. The DNA for the CDR3 is TGTGCCAGCAGCGCCCGGACAGTAGGAGAGCAGTACTTC. The full variable domain, with the rest looked up from reference TRBV9 and TRBJ2-7, is DSGVTQTPKHLITATGQRVTLRCSPRSGDLSVYWYQQSLDQGLQFLIQYYNGEERAKGNILERFSAQQFPDLHSELNLSSLELGDSALYFCASSARTVGEQYFGPGTRLTVT.

V and J are TRBV7-2 and TRBJ1-3; no definite D call. V was trimmed by 1 base and J by 7 bases, leaving 8 bases between them. The CDR3 consists of 13 residues. Per the germline V gene, CDR1 is SGHTA and CDR2 is FQGNSA. CDR3 in amino acids: CASSLGGSNTIYF. Written as DNA, the CDR3 is TGTGCCAGCAGCTTAGGCGGCTCGAACACCATATATTTT.

In nucleotides, the CDR3 is TGCAGCGTTGAAGATGCGGGGGGTGGAGAGACCCAGTACTTC. It is translated as CSVEDAGGGETQYF. The rearrangement links TRBV29-1 to TRBJ2-5; 8 bases fit TRBD2. V gave up 0 bases and J gave up 4 bases; unmatched junction bases: 4. The CDR3 spans 14 residues. The germline gives CDR1 SQVTM, CDR2 ANQGSEA.

The rearrangement uses TRBV19 and TRBJ2-7; perhaps TRBD2 as D (5 bases). This CDR3 has 16 amino acids. V lost 9 bases to trimming and J lost 3 bases, with 24 bases between them. Per the germline V gene, CDR1 is LNHDA and CDR2 is SQIVND (reference sequence). The CDR3 coding sequence is TGTGCCAGCAGTTTGGGTCTAGCAAGATACTACTACGAGCAGTACTTC. This gives the protein CASSLGLARYYYEQYF.

The rearrangement uses TRBV7-2 and TRBJ1-2; TRBD1 aligns across 9 bases. The CDR3 sequence is 16 residues long. Looked up from germline, CDR1 is SGHTA and CDR2 is FQGNSA. J gave up 1 base and V 0 bases, and 3 bases lay outside the gene matches. The chain's CDR3 is CASSLAGQGINYGYTF. For the CDR3, the DNA is TGTGCCAGCAGCTTAGCGGGACAGGGAATTAACTATGGCTACACCTTC.

This sequence joins TRBV15 and TRBJ1-4; D perhaps matches TRBD1 (6 bases). Trimming left V 4 bases short and J 10 bases short, with 16 bases between. Germline V gene lookup returns CDR1 LNHNV and CDR2 YYDKDF (reference sequence). CDR3 length: 14 amino acids. CDR3 loop: CATSIWGQEGKLFF. The CDR3 nucleotides are TGTGCCACCAGCATATGGGGGCAAGAGGGAAAACTGTTTTTT.

The V gene is TRBV20-1, the J gene TRBJ1-5; TRBD1 aligns across 8 bases. The V gene's germline CDR1 is DFQATT and CDR2 SNEGSKA (reference sequence). The ends lost 1 base at V and 3 bases at J; junction bases unmatched: 11. The CDR3 has 17 residues. CDR3 sequence: CSARGGRTGPFNQPQHF. CDR3 nucleotide sequence: TGCAGTGCTAGAGGAGGGAGGACAGGGCCTTTCAATCAGCCCCAGCATTTT.

V and J are TRBV2 and TRBJ2-1; tentatively, D is TRBD2 (7 bases). V was cut by 7 bases and J by 11 bases, with 27 bases left in between. Germline CDR1 reads SNHLY; CDR2 reads FYNNEI. CDR3 length: 16 residues. The CDR3 DNA follows: TGTGCCAGCACTAGGGGGGGCGGGAGAGGATTCCATCAGCAGTTCTTC. Encoded protein: CASTRGGGRGFHQQFF.

This clonotype was seen ten or more times. J is TRBJ1-3 and V is TRBV9; no firm D call. The CDR3 is 14 residues long. Trimming shortened V by 3 bases and J by 0 bases, and 7 bases separated the two germline ends. The germline gives CDR1 SGDLS, CDR2 YYNGEE. The CDR3 region is CASSGQDSGNTIYF. The CDR3 region has the DNA TGTGCCAGCAGCGGCCAAGACTCTGGAAACACCATATATTTT.

This clonotype was seen at least ten times. J is TRBJ1-2 and V is TRBV19; D remains unclear. The CDR3 has 11 residues. The germline V and J ends were trimmed by 8 bases and 2 bases, with 6 bases remaining between them. The germline gives CDR1 LNHDA, CDR2 SQIVND (reference sequence). The CDR3 coding sequence is TGTGCCAGTTGCCAGAACTATGGCTACACCTTC. Protein sequence: CASCQNYGYTF.

Comments on this clonotype: The germline gene is not matched at one end of the junction; a read error may be the cause. The genes are TRBV25-1 and TRBJ2-6; the D gene is possibly TRBD2 (6 bases). The CDR3 has 16 amino acids. Germline V gene sequence: CDR1 MGHDK, CDR2 SYGVNS. Here the CDR3 DNA reads TGTGCCAGCAGTGAGGGACTGAACTCTGGGGCCAACATCCTGACTTTC. Its protein product is CASSEGLNSGANILTF.

This clonotype was seen repeatedly, ten times or more. V and J are TRBV7-9 and TRBJ1-5; 9 bases are shared with TRBD1. There are 18 residues in the CDR3. V shed 1 base and J 1 base; nucleotides not matched to a gene: 8. Germline V lookup: CDR1 SEHNR, CDR2 FQNEAQ (reference sequence). The CDR3 DNA is TGTGCCAGCAGCTTAGATCCGGGACAGGGCGGGAGCAATCAGCCCCAGCATTTT. Protein: CASSLDPGQGGSNQPQHF.